Presented here are 22 T cell receptor beta chains from one specimen sequenced in a study of T cell responses to AZD1222 COVID-19 vaccine. Sequenced by immunoSEQ multiplex PCR; TCRdb stores in-frame clones only, minus some. The table shows some 80,000 clones, with about 91% occurring only once. Sequences were derived from peripheral blood, sampled 28 days after the second dose of the MenACWY control vaccine. These receptors came from an adult who received the MenACWY meningococcal vaccine as a control.

There are a few counts of this clone. This chain connects TRBV27 to TRBJ1-6; D is uncertain. Per germline, CDR1 MNHEY and CDR2 SMNVEV (reference sequence). V lost 2 bases and J 4 bases, leaving 3 bases between the germline ends. The CDR3 is 13 residues long. CDR3: CASSLDYNSPLHF. As DNA, the CDR3 is TGTGCCAGCAGTTTAGATTATAATTCACCCCTCCACTTT.

This rearrangement joins TRBV28 to TRBJ1-2; 9 nucleotides line up with TRBD1. The CDR3 runs 14 residues. Trimming cost V 5 bases and J 8 bases; bases outside gene matches: 9. Germline-derived CDR1 and CDR2 are MDHEN and SYDVKM. The CDR3 spells CASSLSGTGLGYTF. CDR3 DNA: TGTGCCAGCAGTCTATCTGGGACAGGGCTCGGCTACACCTTC.

The rearrangement uses TRBV5-6 and TRBJ2-7; 7 nucleotides align to TRBD1. V shed 2 bases, J shed 3 bases, and the junction held 11 bases outside the gene matches. The CDR3 sequence is 16 residues long. Germline V lookup: CDR1 SGHDT, CDR2 YYEEEE. This CDR3 reads CASSFLPGQSIYEQYF. The CDR3 bases are TGTGCCAGCAGCTTCTTGCCGGGACAGTCAATCTACGAGCAGTACTTC.

This clone occurred once. The rearrangement links TRBV19 to TRBJ1-2; D remains unclear. CDR1 and CDR2 from the germline V gene are LNHDA and SQIVND (reference sequence). Trimming left V 3 bases short and J 2 bases short, with 7 bases between. This CDR3 is built from 13 residues. Here the CDR3 DNA reads TGTGCCAGTAGTATCGACACAAACTATGGCTACACCTTC. Its protein product is CASSIDTNYGYTF.

The chain links TRBV5-1 to TRBJ2-2, with D uncertain. Germline V gene sequence: CDR1 SGHRS, CDR2 YFSETQ. Trimming took off 0 bases at V and 2 bases at J, with 11 bases between the two ends. CDR3 length equals 16 residues. The CDR3 DNA reads TGCGCCAGCAGCTTGGAAAGTCCCACAAACACCGGGGAGCTGTTTTTT. It codes for CASSLESPTNTGELFF.

The chain links TRBV2 to TRBJ2-5; D call uncertain. There are 13 residues in the CDR3. The germline gives CDR1 SNHLY, CDR2 FYNNEI. V was clipped by 7 bases and J by 1 base, with 10 bases between them. The CDR3 DNA follows: TGTGCCAGCAACTACCTCCCCCAAGAGACCCAGTACTTC. Residues: CASNYLPQETQYF.

The chain has TRBV10-3 and TRBJ1-1, with 9 bases lining up with TRBD1. The CDR3 is 16 amino acids. With V trimmed by 5 bases and J by 3 bases, 10 bases remained unmatched. Per the germline V gene, CDR1 is ENHRY and CDR2 is SYGVKD. For the CDR3, the DNA is TGTGCCATCAGTCGGGACAGGGTTGACGAGGACACTGAAGCTTTCTTT. Translation: CAISRDRVDEDTEAFF.

The chain carries TRBV5-6 and TRBJ2-4; perhaps TRBD1 as D (6 bases). The CDR3 runs to 16 residues. Trimming took 2 bases from V and 0 from J, leaving 12 bases between them. Germline values: CDR1 SGHDT, CDR2 YYEEEE. CDR3 region: CASSFTGIQAKNIQYF. As DNA, the CDR3 is TGTGCCAGCAGCTTTACAGGGATTCAAGCCAAAAACATTCAGTACTTC.

V is TRBV7-9 and J is TRBJ1-6; D is ambiguous. The CDR3 is 15 amino acids. CDR1 is SEHNR and CDR2 is FQNEAQ in the germline V gene (reference sequence). The V end was cut by 1 base, the J end by 8 bases, with 12 bases between. CDR3 bases: TGTGCCAGCAGCTTAGGGACGGCCGGCCATTCACCCCTCCACTTT. Protein sequence: CASSLGTAGHSPLHF.

The V gene is TRBV5-1, the J gene TRBJ2-5; possibly TRBD1 for D (6 bases). This CDR3 is 15 amino acids long. Per germline, CDR1 SGHRS and CDR2 YFSETQ. V was cut by 0 bases and J by 4 bases, with 13 bases left in between. DNA for the CDR3: TGCGCCAGCAGCTTGGGTTCAGGCAGGGGAGAGACCCAGTACTTC. Protein product: CASSLGSGRGETQYF.

This sequence joins TRBV9 and TRBJ2-5; 10 bases align to TRBD1. The CDR3 covers 14 residues. Germline V gene sequence: CDR1 SGDLS, CDR2 YYNGEE. V lost 2 bases to trimming and J lost 9 bases; unmatched junction nucleotides: 7. This CDR3 reads CASSVRDRGNAQYF. CDR3 in DNA: TGTGCCAGCAGCGTGAGGGACAGGGGTAATGCCCAGTACTTC. Complete variable domain (other parts from reference TRBV9 and TRBJ2-5): DSGVTQTPKHLITATGQRVTLRCSPRSGDLSVYWYQQSLDQGLQFLIQYYNGEERAKGNILERFSAQQFPDLHSELNLSSLELGDSALYFCASSVRDRGNAQYFGPGTRLLVL.

A single count supports this clone. Mismatch with germline at one junction end may stem from a read error. This chain connects TRBV28 to TRBJ1-2, with 11 bases matching TRBD1. In germline, CDR1 is MDHEN, CDR2 SYDVKM. CDR3 length equals 13 residues. The chain's CDR3 is CASRTDRGLRVLF. The CDR3 nucleotides read TGTGCCAGCAGGACGGACAGGGGGCTGAGGGTCCTATTC.

Details on this clone: Other nucleotide sequences in the sample specify the same CDR3. The chain joins TRBV5-5 to TRBJ2-7; 8 bases are a match to TRBD1. The CDR3 is 13 residues long. V was pared by 2 bases and J by 3 bases, with 1 base of the junction left unmatched. CDR1 is SGHKS and CDR2 is YYEKEE in the germline V gene (reference sequence). CDR3 sequence (DNA): TGTGCCAGCAGCTTTGACAGGGGCTACGAGCAGTACTTC. It translates to CASSFDRGYEQYF.

The rearrangement uses TRBV11-3 and TRBJ2-7; TRBD1 agrees at 7 bases. Germline CDR1 is SGHNT and CDR2 is YENEEA. The CDR3 has 15 residues. V lost 5 bases, J lost 1 base, and 8 bases stayed unmatched. For the CDR3, the DNA is TGTGCCAGCAGCAACCGGGACAGCCCTTCCTACGAGCAGTACTTC. Its translation is CASSNRDSPSYEQYF.

V is TRBV28 and J is TRBJ1-2; the D is unclear. Per germline, CDR1 MDHEN and CDR2 SYDVKM. Between the trimmed V and J ends, which lost 5 bases and 4 bases, there was a span of 5 bases. This CDR3 contains 11 residues. The DNA for the CDR3 is TGTGCCAGCAGTACTCTCTATGGCTACACCTTC. Amino acids: CASSTLYGYTF.

The rearrangement uses TRBV2 and TRBJ2-6, with 7 bases matching TRBD1. The CDR3 runs 17 residues. Germline CDR1 reads SNHLY; CDR2 reads FYNNEI. V shed 4 bases and J 2 bases; nucleotides not matched to a gene: 8. CDR3 sequence: CASSAGTASPGANVLTF. The CDR3 DNA reads as TGTGCCAGCAGTGCCGGGACAGCATCACCTGGGGCCAACGTCCTGACTTTC.

The V call is TRBV10-2, the J call TRBJ2-7; D is unresolved. With 2 bases removed from V and 0 bases from J, the gap between germline ends came to 5 bases. Germline CDR1 WSHSY, CDR2 SAAADI. The CDR3 spans 13 residues. For the CDR3, the DNA is TGCGCCAGCAGTGAGGGTAGCTCCTACGAGCAGTACTTC. Residues: CASSEGSSYEQYF.

CDR3 in DNA: TGTGCCAGTAGTATAGTTGGAGGGACAGGGGCTCACGAGCAGTACTTC. It codes for CASSIVGGTGAHEQYF. The gene calls are TRBV19 and TRBJ2-7; TRBD1 matches at 10 bases. CDR3 length: 16 residues. Germline assignment: CDR1 LNHDA and CDR2 SQIVND (reference sequence). V lost 1 base, J lost 5 bases, and 8 bases stayed unmatched.

This sequence joins TRBV5-1 and TRBJ1-3, with unresolved D. There are 13 residues in the CDR3. V lost 4 bases, J lost 2 bases, and 7 bases lay in between. The germline CDR1 and CDR2 sequences are SGHRS and YFSETQ. DNA of the CDR3: TGCGCCAGCAGCCCTTCCCCTGGAAACACCATATATTTT. The encoded protein is CASSPSPGNTIYF.

J is TRBJ1-3 and V is TRBV7-2; D call uncertain. The CDR3 loop spans 15 amino acids. Between the trimmed V and J ends, which lost 5 bases and 1 base, there was a span of 12 bases. CDR1 SGHTA and CDR2 FQGNSA come from the germline V gene. The CDR3 loop reads CASSTDQASGNTIYF. The CDR3 DNA is TGTGCCAGCAGCACCGACCAGGCTTCTGGAAACACCATATATTTT.

The V and J genes are TRBV6-6 and TRBJ1-1; D may be TRBD1 (5 bases). V lost 6 bases, J lost 6 bases, and 14 bases lay in between. The CDR3 is 13 amino acids. The V gene's germline CDR1 is MNHNY and CDR2 SVGAGI (reference sequence). The CDR3 DNA reads as TGTGCCAGCAGGTCTAGAGGGGAGGCTGAAGCTTTCTTT. Translated, it gives CASRSRGEAEAFF.

V gene TRBV14 combines with J gene TRBJ2-3, with D tentatively TRBD1 (6 bases). This CDR3 spans 13 amino acids. In germline, CDR1 is SGHDN, CDR2 FVKESK. Trimming stripped 1 base from V and 9 bases from J, with 11 bases between. The CDR3 here is CASSQVGAITQYF. CDR3 nucleotide sequence: TGTGCCAGCAGCCAAGTGGGGGCCATAACGCAGTATTTT.